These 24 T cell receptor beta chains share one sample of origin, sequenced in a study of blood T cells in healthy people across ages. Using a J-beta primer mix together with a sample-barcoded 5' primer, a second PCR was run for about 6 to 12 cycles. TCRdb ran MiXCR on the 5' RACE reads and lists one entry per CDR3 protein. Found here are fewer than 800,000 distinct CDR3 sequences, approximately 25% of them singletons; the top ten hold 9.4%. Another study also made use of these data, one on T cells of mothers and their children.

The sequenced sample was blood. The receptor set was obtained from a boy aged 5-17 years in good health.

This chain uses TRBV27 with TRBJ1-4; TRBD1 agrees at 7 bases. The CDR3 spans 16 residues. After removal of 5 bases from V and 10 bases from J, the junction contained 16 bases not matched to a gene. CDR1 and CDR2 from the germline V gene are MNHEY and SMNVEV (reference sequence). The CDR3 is CASSPYSTGRVGKLFF. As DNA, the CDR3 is TGTGCCAGCAGTCCCTACTCGACAGGGAGGGTTGGAAAACTGTTTTTT. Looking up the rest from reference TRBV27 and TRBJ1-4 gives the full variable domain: EAQVTQNPRYLITVTGKKLTVTCSQNMNHEYMSWYRQDPGLGLRQIYYSMNVEVTDKGDVPEGYKVSRKEKRNFPLILESPSPNQTSLYFCASSPYSTGRVGKLFFGSGTQLSVL.

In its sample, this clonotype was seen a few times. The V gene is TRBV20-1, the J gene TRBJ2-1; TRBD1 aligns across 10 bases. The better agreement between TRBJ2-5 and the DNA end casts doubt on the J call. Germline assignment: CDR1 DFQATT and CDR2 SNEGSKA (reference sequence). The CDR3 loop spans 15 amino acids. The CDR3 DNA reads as TGCAGTGCTGGAGCTGCGACAGGGGGCCGAGAGACCCAGTACTTC. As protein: CSAGAATGGRETQYF.

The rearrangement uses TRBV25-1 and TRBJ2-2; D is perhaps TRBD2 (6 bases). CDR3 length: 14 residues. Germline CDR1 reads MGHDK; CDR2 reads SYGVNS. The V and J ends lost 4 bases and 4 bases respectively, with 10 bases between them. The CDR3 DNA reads TGTGCCAGCAGTGGCGGGACTTCCACCGGGGAGCTGTTTTTT. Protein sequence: CASSGGTSTGELFF.

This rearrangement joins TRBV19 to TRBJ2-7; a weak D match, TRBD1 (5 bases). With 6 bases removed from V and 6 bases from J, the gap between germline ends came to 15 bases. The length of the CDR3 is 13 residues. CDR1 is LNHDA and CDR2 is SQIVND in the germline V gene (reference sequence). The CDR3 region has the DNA TGTGCCAGTAGCCAACTCAGGGTAGGCGAGCAGTACTTC. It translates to CASSQLRVGEQYF.

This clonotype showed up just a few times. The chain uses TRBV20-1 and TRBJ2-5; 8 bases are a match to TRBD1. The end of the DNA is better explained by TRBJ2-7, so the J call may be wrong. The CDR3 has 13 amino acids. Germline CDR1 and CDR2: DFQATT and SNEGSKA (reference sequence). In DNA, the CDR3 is TGCAGTGCTAGTAGACAGGGGCGGAACGAGCAGTACTTC. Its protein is CSASRQGRNEQYF.

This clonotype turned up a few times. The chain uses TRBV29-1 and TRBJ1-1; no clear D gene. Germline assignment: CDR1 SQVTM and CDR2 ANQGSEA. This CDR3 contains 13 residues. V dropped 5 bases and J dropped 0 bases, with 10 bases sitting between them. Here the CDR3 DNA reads TGCAGCGTTATCAGTCGGGTGAACACTGAAGCTTTCTTT. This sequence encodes CSVISRVNTEAFF.

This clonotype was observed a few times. CDR3 in amino acids: CASSDGSVGAGDTQYF. Written as DNA, the CDR3 is TGTGCCAGCAGTGACGGGTCAGTCGGTGCGGGAGATACGCAGTATTTT. This chain connects TRBV2 to TRBJ2-3; D possibly corresponds to TRBD2 (5 bases). Trimming cost V 3 bases and J 5 bases, with 18 bases left between them. CDR1 SNHLY and CDR2 FYNNEI come from the germline V gene. The CDR3 spans 16 residues. Full variable domain (remainder filled in from reference TRBV2 and TRBJ2-3): EPEVTQTPSHQVTQMGQEVILRCVPISNHLYFYWYRQILGQKVEFLVSFYNNEISEKSEIFDDQFSVERPDGSNFTLKIRSTKLEDSAMYFCASSDGSVGAGDTQYFGPGTRLTVL.

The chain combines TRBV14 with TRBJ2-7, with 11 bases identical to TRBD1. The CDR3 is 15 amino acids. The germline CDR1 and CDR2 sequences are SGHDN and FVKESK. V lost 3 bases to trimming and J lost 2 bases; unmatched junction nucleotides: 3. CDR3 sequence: CASSHGQGATYEQYF. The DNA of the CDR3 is TGTGCCAGCAGCCACGGACAGGGGGCTACCTACGAGCAGTACTTC.

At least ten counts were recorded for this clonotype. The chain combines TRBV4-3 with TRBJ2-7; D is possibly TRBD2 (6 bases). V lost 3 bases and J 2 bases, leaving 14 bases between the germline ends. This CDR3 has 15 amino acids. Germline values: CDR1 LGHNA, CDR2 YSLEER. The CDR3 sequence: CASSQGGLATYEQYF. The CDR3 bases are TGCGCCAGCAGCCAGGGAGGACTTGCCACCTACGAGCAGTACTTC.

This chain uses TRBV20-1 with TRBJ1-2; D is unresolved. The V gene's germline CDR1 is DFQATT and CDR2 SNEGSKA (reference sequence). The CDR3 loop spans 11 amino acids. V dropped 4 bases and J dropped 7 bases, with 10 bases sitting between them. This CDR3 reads CSAKGEGGYTF. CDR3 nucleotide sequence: TGCAGTGCTAAAGGAGAAGGTGGCTACACCTTC.

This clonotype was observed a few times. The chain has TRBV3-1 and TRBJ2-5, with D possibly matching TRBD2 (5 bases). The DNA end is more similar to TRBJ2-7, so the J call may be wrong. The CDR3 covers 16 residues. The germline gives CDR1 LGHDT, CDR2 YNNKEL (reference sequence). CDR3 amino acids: CASSQVTATGSYEQYF. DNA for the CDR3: TGTGCCAGCAGCCAAGTCACAGCGACGGGGTCCTACGAGCAGTACTTC.

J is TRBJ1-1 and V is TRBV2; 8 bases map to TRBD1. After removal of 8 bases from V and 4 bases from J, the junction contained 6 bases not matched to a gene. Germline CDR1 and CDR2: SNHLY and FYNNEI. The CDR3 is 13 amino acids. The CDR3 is CASEQGAVTEAFF. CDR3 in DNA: TGTGCCAGCGAGCAGGGGGCGGTCACTGAAGCTTTCTTT.

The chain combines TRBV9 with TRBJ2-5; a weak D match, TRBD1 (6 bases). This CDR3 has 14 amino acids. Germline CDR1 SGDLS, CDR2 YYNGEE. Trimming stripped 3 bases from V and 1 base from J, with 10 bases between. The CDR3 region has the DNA TGTGCCAGCAGCGATGGGGGCGGCCAAGAGACCCAGTACTTC. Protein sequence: CASSDGGGQETQYF.

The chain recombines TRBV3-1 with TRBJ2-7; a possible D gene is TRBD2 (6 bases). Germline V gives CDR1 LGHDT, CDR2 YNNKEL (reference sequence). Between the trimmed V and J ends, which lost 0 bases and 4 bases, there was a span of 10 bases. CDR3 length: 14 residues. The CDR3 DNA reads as TGTGCCAGCAGCCAAGAACTAGCAGGTTACGAGCAGTACTTC. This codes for CASSQELAGYEQYF.

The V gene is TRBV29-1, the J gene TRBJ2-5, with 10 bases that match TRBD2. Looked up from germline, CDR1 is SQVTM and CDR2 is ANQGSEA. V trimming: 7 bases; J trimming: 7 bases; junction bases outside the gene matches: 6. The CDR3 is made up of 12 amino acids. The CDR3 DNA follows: TGCAGCGGCCTAGCGGGAGAAGGGACCCAGTACTTC. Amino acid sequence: CSGLAGEGTQYF.

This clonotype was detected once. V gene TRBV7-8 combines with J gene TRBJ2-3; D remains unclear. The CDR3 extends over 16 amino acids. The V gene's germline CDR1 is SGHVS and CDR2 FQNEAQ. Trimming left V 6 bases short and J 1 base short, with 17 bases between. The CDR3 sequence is CASSQERGGGTDTQYF. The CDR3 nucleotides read TGTGCCAGCAGTCAGGAGCGAGGTGGAGGCACAGATACGCAGTATTTT.

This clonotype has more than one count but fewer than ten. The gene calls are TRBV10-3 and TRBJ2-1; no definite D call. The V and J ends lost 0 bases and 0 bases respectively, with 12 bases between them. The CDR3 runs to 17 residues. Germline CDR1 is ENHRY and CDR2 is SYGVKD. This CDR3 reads CAISESNGLSSYNEQFF. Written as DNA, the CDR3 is TGTGCCATCAGTGAGTCGAACGGGCTGAGCTCCTACAATGAGCAGTTCTTC.

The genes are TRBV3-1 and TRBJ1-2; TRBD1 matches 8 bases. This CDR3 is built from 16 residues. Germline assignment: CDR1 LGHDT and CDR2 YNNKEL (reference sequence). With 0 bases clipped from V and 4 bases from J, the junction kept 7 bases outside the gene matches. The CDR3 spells CASSQDPRQGIYGYTF. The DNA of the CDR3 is TGTGCCAGCAGCCAAGATCCCAGACAGGGGATCTATGGCTACACCTTC.

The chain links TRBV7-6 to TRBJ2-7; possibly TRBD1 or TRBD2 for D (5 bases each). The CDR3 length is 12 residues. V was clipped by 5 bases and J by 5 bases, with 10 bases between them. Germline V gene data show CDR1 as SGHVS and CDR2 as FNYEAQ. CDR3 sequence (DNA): TGTGCCAGCAGCGCAAGGGACGACGAGCAGTACTTC. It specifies CASSARDDEQYF.

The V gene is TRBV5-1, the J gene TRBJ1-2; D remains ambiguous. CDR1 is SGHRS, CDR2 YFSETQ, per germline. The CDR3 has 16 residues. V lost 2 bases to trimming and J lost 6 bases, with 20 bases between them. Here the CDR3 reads CASSFQSADTVHGYTF. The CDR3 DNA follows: TGCGCCAGCAGCTTCCAATCAGCCGACACGGTTCATGGCTACACCTTC. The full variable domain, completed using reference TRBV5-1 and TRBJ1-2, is KAGVTQTPRYLIKTRGQQVTLSCSPISGHRSVSWYQQTPGQGLQFLFEYFSETQRNKGNFPGRFSGRQFSNSRSEMNVSTLELGDSALYLCASSFQSADTVHGYTFGSGTRLTVV.

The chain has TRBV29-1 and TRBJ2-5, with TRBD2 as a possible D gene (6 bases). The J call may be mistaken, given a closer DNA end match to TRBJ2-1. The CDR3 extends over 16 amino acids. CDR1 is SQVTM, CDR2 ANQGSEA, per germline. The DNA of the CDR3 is TGCAGCGTTGAAGATCTTCTTCGTAGGAGGAGGGGTGAGCAGTTCTTC. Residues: CSVEDLLRRRRGEQFF.

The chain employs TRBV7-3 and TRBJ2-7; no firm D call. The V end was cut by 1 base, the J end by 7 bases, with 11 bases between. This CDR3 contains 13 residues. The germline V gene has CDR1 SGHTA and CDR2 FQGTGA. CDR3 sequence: CASSLNGWGEQYF. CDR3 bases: TGTGCCAGCAGCTTAAACGGATGGGGTGAGCAGTACTTC. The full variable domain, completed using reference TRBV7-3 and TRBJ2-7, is GAGVSQTPSNKVTEKGKYVELRCDPISGHTALYWYRQSLGQGPEFLIYFQGTGAADDSGLPNDRFFAVRPEGSVSTLKIQRTERGDSAVYLCASSLNGWGEQYFGPGTRLTVT.

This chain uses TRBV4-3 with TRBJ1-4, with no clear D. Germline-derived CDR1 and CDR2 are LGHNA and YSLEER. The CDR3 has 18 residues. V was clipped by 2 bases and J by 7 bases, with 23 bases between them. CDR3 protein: CASSQTQARPGLREKLFF. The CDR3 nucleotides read TGCGCCAGCAGCCAAACTCAAGCCCGGCCGGGTTTACGTGAAAAACTGTTTTTT.

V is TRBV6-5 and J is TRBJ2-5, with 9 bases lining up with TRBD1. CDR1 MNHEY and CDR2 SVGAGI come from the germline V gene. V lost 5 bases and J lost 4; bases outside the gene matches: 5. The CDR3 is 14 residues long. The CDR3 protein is CASSDGTGSETQYF. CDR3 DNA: TGTGCCAGCAGTGACGGGACAGGGTCAGAGACCCAGTACTTC.